A selection of T cell receptor beta chains follows, all from one sample in a study of cytomegalovirus exposure and HLA in healthy donors. TCRdb keeps only in-frame clones here, not all; method: immunoSEQ multiplex PCR. The repertoire has 70,000 to 95,000 clones, roughly 58% of them found once; the top ten carry about 5%. The material sequenced was PBMCs. These TCRs come from a woman in her 30s in good health and CMV-seropositive. CDR3s include the opening cysteine and the closing phenylalanine or tryptophan. A D gene is named only where the DNA matches it firmly. Clone size appears in some rows only: once, few, many, or a class for an expanded clone.

clone_size	v_call	j_call	d_call	cdr3_nt	cdr3_aa
.	TRBV10-3	TRBJ2-3	TRBD2	TGTGCCACTGATAGCGGGGTGCCCGATACGCAGTATTTT	CATDSGVPDTQYF
.	TRBV7-2	TRBJ2-1	.	TGTGCCAGCAGCTTAGGACAGATGGCCAATGAGCAGTTCTTC	CASSLGQMANEQFF
few	TRBV19	TRBJ1-1	.	TGTGCCAGTAGCCTACTCCGGGACTCACAGGTCGGTTTCTTT	CASSLLRDSQVGFF
few	TRBV7-3	TRBJ2-3	TRBD2	TGTGCCAGCAGCGCCCTAGCGGGGGGTTCAGCAGATACGCAGTATTTT	CASSALAGGSADTQYF
.	TRBV9	TRBJ2-2	.	TGTGCCAGCAGCGCCCCTACAGGGCGCAAAATCACCGGGGAGCTGTTTTTT	CASSAPTGRKITGELFF
.	TRBV5-1	TRBJ2-1	TRBD1	TGCGCCAGCAGCTTGGCACCGGGACAGACCTACAATGAGCAGTTCTTC	CASSLAPGQTYNEQFF
.	TRBV6-5	TRBJ2-1	TRBD2	TGTGCCAGCAGGCGGGGGGCCAATGAGCAGTTCTTC	CASRRGANEQFF
.	TRBV20-1	TRBJ2-1	TRBD2	TGCAGTGCACTAGCGCATAATGAGCAGTTCTTC	CSALAHNEQFF
.	TRBV19	TRBJ1-2	TRBD1	TGTGCCAGTAGTGAGCACCGACAGGGACCATACTATGGCTACACCTTC	CASSEHRQGPYYGYTF
.	TRBV30	TRBJ2-7	.	TGTGCCTGGAGAACTTTAGAATCCTACGAGCAGTACTTC	CAWRTLESYEQYF
few	TRBV7-2	TRBJ2-1	TRBD2	TGTGCCAGCAGCTTAGTGGCGGGGGCCTACAATGAGCAGTTCTTC	CASSLVAGAYNEQFF
.	TRBV9	TRBJ2-1	.	TGTGCCAGCAGCGCAACCCAACTGCGGTCCTACAATGAGCAGTTCTTC	CASSATQLRSYNEQFF
.	TRBV19	TRBJ2-1	.	TGTGCCAGTAGTATCGGGGGGCGGGGGTACAATGAGCAGTTCTTC	CASSIGGRGYNEQFF
.	TRBV6-1	TRBJ2-2	TRBD1	TGTGCCAGCAGTGCCGGGACAGGGGAAGGCGGGGAGCTGTTTTTT	CASSAGTGEGGELFF
once	TRBV6-5	TRBJ2-7	.	TGTGCCAGCAGTTACCTTACCGTAGGCCAGGGCCGGGAGCAGTACTTC	CASSYLTVGQGREQYF
.	TRBV30	TRBJ2-7	.	TGTGCCTGGAACAGAGGGCCAGCTGAGCAGTACTTC	CAWNRGPAEQYF
.	TRBV9	TRBJ2-1	.	TGTGCCAGCAGCGTAGCAGGGAACCGGTACAATGAGCAGTTCTTC	CASSVAGNRYNEQFF
.	TRBV4-1	TRBJ2-7	.	TGCGCCAGCAGCCAAGTGGCGGGCGACGAGCAGTACTTC	CASSQVAGDEQYF
.	TRBV21-1	TRBJ1-2	.	TGTGCCAGCAGCAATCGCCCCGGGATAACATATGGCTACACCTTC	CASSNRPGITYGYTF
few	TRBV20-1	TRBJ2-3	.	TGCAGTGCCCCCAGAGATACGCAGTATTTT	CSAPRDTQYF
.	TRBV19	TRBJ2-3	TRBD2	TGTGCCAGTAGGGAGATAGCGGGCCCTAGCACAGATACGCAGTATTTT	CASREIAGPSTDTQYF
once	TRBV29-1	TRBJ1-3	TRBD1	TGCAGCGCCGATTCCGGGACAGGGGGCTCTGGAAACACCATATATTTT	CSADSGTGGSGNTIYF